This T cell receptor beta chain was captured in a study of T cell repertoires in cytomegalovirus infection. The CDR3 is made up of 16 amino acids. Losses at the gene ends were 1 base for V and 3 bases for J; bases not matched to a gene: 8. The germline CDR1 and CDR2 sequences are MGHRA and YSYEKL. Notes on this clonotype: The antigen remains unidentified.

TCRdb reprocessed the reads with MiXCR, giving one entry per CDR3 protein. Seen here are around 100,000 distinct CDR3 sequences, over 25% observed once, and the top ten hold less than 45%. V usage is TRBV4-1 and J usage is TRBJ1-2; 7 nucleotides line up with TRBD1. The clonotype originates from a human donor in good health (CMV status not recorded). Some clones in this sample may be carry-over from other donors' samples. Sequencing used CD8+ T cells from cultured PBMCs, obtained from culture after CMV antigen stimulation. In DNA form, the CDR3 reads TGCGCCAGCAGCCAAGCGAGACAGGGCTACCACTATGGCTACACCTTC. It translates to CASSQARQGYHYGYTF.